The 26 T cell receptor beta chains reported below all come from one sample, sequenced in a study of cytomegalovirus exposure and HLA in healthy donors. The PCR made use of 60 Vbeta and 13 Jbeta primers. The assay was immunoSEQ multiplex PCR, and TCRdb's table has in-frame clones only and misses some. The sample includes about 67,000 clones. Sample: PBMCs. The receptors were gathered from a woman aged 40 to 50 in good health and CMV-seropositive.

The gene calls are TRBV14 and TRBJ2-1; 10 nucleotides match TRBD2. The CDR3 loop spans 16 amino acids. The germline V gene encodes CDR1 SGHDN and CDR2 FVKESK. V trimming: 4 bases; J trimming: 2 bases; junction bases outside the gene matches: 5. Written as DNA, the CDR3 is TGTGCCAGCAGCCCCCTTAGCGGGGGGACCTACAATGAGCAGTTCTTC. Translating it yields CASSPLSGGTYNEQFF.

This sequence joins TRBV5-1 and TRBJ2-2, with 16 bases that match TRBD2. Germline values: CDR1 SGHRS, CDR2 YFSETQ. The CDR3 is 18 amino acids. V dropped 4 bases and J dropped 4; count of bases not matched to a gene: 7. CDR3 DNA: TGCGCCAGCAGCCTCGGGACTAGCGGGAGGGTCCTCACCGGGGAGCTGTTTTTT. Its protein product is CASSLGTSGRVLTGELFF.

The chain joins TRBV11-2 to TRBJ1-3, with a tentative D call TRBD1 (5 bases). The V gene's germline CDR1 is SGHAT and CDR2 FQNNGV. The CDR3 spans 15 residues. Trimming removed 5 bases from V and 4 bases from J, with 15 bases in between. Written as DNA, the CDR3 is TGTGCCAGCAGCCCCATCAGGGAAGGGGGAAACACCATATATTTT. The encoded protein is CASSPIREGGNTIYF. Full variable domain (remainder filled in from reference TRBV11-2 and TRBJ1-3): EAGVAQSPRYKIIEKRQSVAFWCNPISGHATLYWYQQILGQGPKLLIQFQNNGVVDDSQLPKDRFSAERLKGVDSTLKIQPAKLEDSAVYLCASSPIREGGNTIYFGEGSWLTVV.

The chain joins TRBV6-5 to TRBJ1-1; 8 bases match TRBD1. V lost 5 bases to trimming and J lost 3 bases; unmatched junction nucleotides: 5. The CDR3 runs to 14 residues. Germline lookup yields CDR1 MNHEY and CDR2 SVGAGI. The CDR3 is CASSATGGDTEAFF. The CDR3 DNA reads TGTGCCAGCAGTGCAACAGGGGGGGACACTGAAGCTTTCTTT.

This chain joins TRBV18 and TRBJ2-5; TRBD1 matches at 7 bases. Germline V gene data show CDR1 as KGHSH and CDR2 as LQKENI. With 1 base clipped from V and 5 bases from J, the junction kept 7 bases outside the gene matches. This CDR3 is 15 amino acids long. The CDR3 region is CASSPRQGVRETQYF. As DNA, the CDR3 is TGTGCCAGCTCACCACGACAGGGCGTCAGGGAGACCCAGTACTTC.

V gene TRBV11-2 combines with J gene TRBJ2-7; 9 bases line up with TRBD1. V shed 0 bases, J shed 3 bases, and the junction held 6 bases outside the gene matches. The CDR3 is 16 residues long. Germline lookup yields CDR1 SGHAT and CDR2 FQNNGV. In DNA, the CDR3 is TGTGCCAGCAGCTTAGAGATGACAGGGGGTGTCTACGAGCAGTACTTC. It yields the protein CASSLEMTGGVYEQYF.

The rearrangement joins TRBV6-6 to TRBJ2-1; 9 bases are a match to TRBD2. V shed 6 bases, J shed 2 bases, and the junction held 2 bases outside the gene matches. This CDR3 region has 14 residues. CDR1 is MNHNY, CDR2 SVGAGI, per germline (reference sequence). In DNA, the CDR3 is TGTGCCAGCAGGACTAGCGGTACCTACAATGAGCAGTTCTTC. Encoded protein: CASRTSGTYNEQFF.

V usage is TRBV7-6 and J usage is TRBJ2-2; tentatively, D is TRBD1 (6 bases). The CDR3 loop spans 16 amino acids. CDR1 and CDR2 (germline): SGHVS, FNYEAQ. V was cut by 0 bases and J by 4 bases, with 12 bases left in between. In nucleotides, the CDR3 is TGTGCCAGCAGCTTAGCCGGGACACCTTTCACCGGGGAGCTGTTTTTT. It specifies CASSLAGTPFTGELFF. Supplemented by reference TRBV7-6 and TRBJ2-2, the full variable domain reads GAGVSQSPRYKVTKRGQDVALRCDPISGHVSLYWYRQALGQGPEFLTYFNYEAQQDKSGLPNDRFSAERPEGSISTLTIQRTEQRDSAMYRCASSLAGTPFTGELFFGEGSRLTVL.

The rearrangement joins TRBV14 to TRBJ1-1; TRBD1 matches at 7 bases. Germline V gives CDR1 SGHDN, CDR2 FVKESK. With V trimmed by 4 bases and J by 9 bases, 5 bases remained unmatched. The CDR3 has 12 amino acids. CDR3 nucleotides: TGTGCCAGCAGCCCCGACAGGGTAAAAGCTTTCTTT. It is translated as CASSPDRVKAFF.

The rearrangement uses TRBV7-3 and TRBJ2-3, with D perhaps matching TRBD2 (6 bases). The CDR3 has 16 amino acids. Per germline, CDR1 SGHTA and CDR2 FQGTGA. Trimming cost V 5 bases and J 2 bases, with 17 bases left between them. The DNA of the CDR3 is TGTGCCAGCAGCCCCCTGGGGAGGCAGACCACAGATACGCAGTATTTT. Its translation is CASSPLGRQTTDTQYF.

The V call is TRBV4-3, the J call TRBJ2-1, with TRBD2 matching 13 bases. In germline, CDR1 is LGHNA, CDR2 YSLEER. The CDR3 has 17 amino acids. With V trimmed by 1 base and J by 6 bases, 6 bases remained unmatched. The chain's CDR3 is CASSQVTLAGGGNEQFF. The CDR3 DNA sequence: TGCGCCAGCAGCCAAGTGACACTAGCGGGGGGGGGCAATGAGCAGTTCTTC.

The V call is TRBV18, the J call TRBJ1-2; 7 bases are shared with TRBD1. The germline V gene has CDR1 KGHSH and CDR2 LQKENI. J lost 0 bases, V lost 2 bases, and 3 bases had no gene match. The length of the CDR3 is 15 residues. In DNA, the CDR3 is TGTGCCAGCTCACCATCGCAGGGGGCTAACTATGGCTACACCTTC. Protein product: CASSPSQGANYGYTF.

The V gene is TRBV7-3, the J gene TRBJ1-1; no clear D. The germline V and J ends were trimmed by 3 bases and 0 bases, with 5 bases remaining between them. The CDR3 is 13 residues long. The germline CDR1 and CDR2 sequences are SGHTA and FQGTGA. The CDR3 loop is CASSFNMNTEAFF. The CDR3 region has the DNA TGTGCCAGCAGCTTCAACATGAACACTGAAGCTTTCTTT. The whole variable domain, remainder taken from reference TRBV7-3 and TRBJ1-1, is GAGVSQTPSNKVTEKGKYVELRCDPISGHTALYWYRQSLGQGPEFLIYFQGTGAADDSGLPNDRFFAVRPEGSVSTLKIQRTERGDSAVYLCASSFNMNTEAFFGQGTRLTVV.

CDR3 protein: CASSLGTDTQYF. CDR3 DNA sequence: TGTGCCAGCAGCCTCGGGACAGATACGCAGTATTTT. The chain links TRBV7-9 to TRBJ2-3; D unresolved. CDR3 size: 12 residues. V gave up 5 bases and J gave up 3 bases, with 6 bases separating them. The germline gives CDR1 SEHNR, CDR2 FQNEAQ (reference sequence).

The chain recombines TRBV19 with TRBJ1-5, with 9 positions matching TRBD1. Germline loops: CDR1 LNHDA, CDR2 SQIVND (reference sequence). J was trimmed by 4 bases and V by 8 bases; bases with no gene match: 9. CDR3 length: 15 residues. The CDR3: CASRATGGTNQPQHF. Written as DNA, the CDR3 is TGTGCCAGTCGGGCTACAGGGGGCACAAATCAGCCCCAGCATTTT. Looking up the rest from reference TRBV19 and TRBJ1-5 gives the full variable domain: DGGITQSPKYLFRKEGQNVTLSCEQNLNHDAMYWYRQDPGQGLRLIYYSQIVNDFQKGDIAEGYSVSREKKESFPLTVTSAQKNPTAFYLCASRATGGTNQPQHFGDGTRLSIL.

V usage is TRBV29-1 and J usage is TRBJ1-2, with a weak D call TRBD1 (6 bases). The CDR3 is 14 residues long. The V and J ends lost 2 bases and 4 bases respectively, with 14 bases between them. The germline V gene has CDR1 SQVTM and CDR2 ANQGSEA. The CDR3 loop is CSVEKGVEGYGYTF. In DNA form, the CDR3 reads TGCAGCGTTGAAAAGGGGGTAGAGGGCTATGGCTACACCTTC.

Here the CDR3 DNA reads TGTGCCAGTAGTTATAGGGGACAGGGGCCTGGGGAGCTGTTTTTT. It is translated as CASSYRGQGPGELFF. V usage is TRBV19 and J usage is TRBJ2-2; the match to TRBD1 covers 10 bases. The germline CDR1 and CDR2 sequences are LNHDA and SQIVND (reference sequence). The trim removed 5 bases at V and 8 bases at J, leaving 8 bases unmatched. This CDR3 is 15 amino acids long.

CDR3 nucleotides: TGTGCCAGTAGGATCACGGGAAACACTGAAGCTTTCTTT. It codes for CASRITGNTEAFF. The chain links TRBV19 to TRBJ1-1; D ambiguous. V dropped 6 bases and J dropped 2 bases, with 10 bases sitting between them. The CDR3 runs to 13 residues. Germline V gene sequence: CDR1 LNHDA, CDR2 SQIVND (reference sequence).

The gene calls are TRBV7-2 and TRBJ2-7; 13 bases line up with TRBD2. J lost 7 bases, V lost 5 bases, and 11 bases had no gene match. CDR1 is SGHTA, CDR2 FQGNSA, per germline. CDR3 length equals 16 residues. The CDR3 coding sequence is TGTGCCAGCAGCCCTCCGGGACTAGCGGGGCGTGGGGAGCAGTACTTC. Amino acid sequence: CASSPPGLAGRGEQYF.

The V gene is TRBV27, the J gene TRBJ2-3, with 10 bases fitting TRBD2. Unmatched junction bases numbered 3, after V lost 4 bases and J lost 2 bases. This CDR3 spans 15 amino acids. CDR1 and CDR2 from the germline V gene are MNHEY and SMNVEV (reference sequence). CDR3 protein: CASSSAGGATDTQYF. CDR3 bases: TGTGCCAGCAGTTCAGCGGGAGGGGCCACAGATACGCAGTATTTT.

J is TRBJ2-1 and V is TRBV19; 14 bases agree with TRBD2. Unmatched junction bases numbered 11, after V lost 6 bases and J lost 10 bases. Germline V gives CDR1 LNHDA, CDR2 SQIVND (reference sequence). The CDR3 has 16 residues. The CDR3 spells CASRPRLAGGPGEQFF. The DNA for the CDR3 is TGTGCCAGTAGGCCCCGACTAGCGGGGGGGCCGGGGGAGCAGTTCTTC. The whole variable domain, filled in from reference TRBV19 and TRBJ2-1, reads DGGITQSPKYLFRKEGQNVTLSCEQNLNHDAMYWYRQDPGQGLRLIYYSQIVNDFQKGDIAEGYSVSREKKESFPLTVTSAQKNPTAFYLCASRPRLAGGPGEQFFGPGTRLTVL.

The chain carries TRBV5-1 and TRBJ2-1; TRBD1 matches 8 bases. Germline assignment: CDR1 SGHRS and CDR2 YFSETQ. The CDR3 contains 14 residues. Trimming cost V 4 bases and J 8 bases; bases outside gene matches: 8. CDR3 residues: CASSPGQGSYEQFF. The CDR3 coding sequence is TGCGCCAGCAGCCCCGGACAGGGAAGCTATGAGCAGTTCTTC.

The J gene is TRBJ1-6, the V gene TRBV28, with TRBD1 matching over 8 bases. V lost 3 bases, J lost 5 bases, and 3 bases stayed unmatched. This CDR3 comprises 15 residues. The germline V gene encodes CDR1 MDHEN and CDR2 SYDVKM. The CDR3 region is CASSFGQGDNSPLHF. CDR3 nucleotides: TGTGCCAGCAGTTTCGGACAGGGAGATAATTCACCCCTCCACTTT.

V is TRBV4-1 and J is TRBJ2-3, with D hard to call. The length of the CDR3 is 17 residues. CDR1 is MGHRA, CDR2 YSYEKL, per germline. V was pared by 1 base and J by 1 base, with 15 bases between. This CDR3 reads CASSQGLPRSGTDTQYF. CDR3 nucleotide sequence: TGCGCCAGCAGCCAAGGACTTCCCCGCTCCGGCACAGATACGCAGTATTTT.

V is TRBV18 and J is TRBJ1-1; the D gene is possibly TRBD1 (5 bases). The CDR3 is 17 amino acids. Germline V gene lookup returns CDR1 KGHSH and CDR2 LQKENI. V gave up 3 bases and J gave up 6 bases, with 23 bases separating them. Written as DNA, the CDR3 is TGTGCCAGCTCACCGCGGACGGGGGAATTCATTGCAGCTGAAGCTTTCTTT. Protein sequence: CASSPRTGEFIAAEAFF.

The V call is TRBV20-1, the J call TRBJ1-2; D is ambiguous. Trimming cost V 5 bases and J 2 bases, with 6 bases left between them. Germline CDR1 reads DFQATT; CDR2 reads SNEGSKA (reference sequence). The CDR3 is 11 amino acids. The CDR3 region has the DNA TGCAGTGCTCCCCGGAACTATGGCTACACCTTC. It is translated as CSAPRNYGYTF.